The present T cell receptor (beta chain) was sequenced within a study of OX40 agonist ivuxolimab in advanced cancers. Some clones are missing from TCRdb's copy, which holds only in-frame ones; the method was immunoSEQ multiplex PCR. Of around 51,000 clones listed, around 82% are singletons. Looked up from germline, CDR1 is ENHRY and CDR2 is SYGVKD. The CDR3 covers 14 residues. Trimming removed 5 bases from V and 4 bases from J; junction bases left unmatched: 7. Overall study results and limits: Clonal expansion was seen in CD4+ and CD8+ blood T cells by week 6 at 0.1 to 3.0 mg/kg.

A note on this clone: Its antigen remains unidentified.

Enrollment shut out patients with autoimmune disease history or systemic immunosuppression. Sequenced material: CD4+ or CD8+ T cells sorted from blood, taken in a trial of the OX40 agonist ivuxolimab. This TCR came from an adult with an advanced solid tumor such as melanoma, head and neck, liver or kidney cancer. V usage is TRBV10-3 and J usage is TRBJ1-2, with TRBD1 identical over 7 bases. The CDR3, as DNA: TGTGCCATCAGTCCAGACAGGGCGGGCTATGGCTACACCTTC. Translation: CAISPDRAGYGYTF.